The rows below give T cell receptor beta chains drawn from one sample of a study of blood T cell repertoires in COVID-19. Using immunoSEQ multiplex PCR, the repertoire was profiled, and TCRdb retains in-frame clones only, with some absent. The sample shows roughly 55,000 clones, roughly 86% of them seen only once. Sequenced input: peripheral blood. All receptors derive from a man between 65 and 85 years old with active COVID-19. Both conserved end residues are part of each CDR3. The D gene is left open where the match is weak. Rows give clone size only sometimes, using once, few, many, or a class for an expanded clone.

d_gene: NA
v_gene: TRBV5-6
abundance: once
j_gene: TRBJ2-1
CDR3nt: TGTGCCAGCAGCTTGGGGGCTAGCTTCTACAATGAGCAGTTCTTC
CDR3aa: CASSLGASFYNEQFF

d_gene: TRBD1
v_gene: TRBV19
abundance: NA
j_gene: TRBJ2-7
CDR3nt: TGTGCCAGTAGTATAGGGACAGGGGGCCTTCTGGGTATCGAGCAGTACTTC
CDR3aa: CASSIGTGGLLGIEQYF

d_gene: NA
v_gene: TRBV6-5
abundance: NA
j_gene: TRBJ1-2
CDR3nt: TGTGCCAGCAGCTGGCAGGGGTATGGCTACACCTTC
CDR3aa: CASSWQGYGYTF

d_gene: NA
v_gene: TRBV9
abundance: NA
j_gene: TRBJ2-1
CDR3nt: TGTGCCAGCAGCGTAGAAATAATCTCCTACAATGAGCAGTTCTTC
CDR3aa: CASSVEIISYNEQFF

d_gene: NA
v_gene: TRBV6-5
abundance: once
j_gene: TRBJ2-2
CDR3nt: TGTGCCAGCAGTTACTCTGGCGGGGCGGGCGGGGAGCTGTTTTTT
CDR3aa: CASSYSGGAGGELFF

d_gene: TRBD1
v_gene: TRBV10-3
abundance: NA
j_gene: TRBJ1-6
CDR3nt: TGTGCCATCAGTGTGGACAGGGAATCACCCCTCCACTTT
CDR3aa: CAISVDRESPLHF

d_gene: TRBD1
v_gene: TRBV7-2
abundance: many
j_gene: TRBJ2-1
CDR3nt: TGTGCCAGCAGCGACAGGGGTTACAATGAGCAGTTCTTC
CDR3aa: CASSDRGYNEQFF

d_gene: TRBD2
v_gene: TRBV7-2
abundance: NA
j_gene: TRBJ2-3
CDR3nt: TGTGCCAGCAGCTTCGCGGGGGGGAGCACAGATACGCAGTATTTT
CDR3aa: CASSFAGGSTDTQYF

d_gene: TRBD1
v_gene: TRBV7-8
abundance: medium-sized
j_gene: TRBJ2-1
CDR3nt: TGTGCCAGCAGCTTAGACAGGGGGCAAAGTGAGCAGTTCTTC
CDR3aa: CASSLDRGQSEQFF

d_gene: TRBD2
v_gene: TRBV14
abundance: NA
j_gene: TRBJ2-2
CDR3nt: TGTGCCAGCAGCCAAGTCCGGGCTAGCGGGGGGTTCACCGGGGAGCTGTTTTTT
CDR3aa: CASSQVRASGGFTGELFF

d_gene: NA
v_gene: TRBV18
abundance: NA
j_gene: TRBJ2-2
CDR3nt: TGTGCCAGCTCACCAGTGCGGGGGCCGTCAGGGGAGCTGTTTTTT
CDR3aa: CASSPVRGPSGELFF

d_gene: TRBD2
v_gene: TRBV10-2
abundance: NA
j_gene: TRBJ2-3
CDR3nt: TGCGCCAGCAGTGACAATGGACTAGCGGGGGGCCTCTGGAGCACAGATACGCAGTATTTT
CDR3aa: CASSDNGLAGGLWSTDTQYF

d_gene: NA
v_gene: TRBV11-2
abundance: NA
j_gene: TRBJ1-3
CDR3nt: TGTGCCAGCAGCTTATCGAGGCGAGCGAGCTCTGGAAACACCATATATTTT
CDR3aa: CASSLSRRASSGNTIYF

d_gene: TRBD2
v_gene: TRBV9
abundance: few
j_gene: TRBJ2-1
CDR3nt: TGTGCCAGCAGCGCCCCCGGGACTAGCGGGGTTGGTGAGCAGTTCTTC
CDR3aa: CASSAPGTSGVGEQFF

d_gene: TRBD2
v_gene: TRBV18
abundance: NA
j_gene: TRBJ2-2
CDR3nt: TGTGCCAGCTCACCCGGACTAGCGGGGGGGCCCCACACCGGGGAGCTGTTTTTT
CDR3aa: CASSPGLAGGPHTGELFF

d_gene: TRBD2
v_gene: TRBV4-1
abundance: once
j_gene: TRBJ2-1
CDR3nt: TGCGCCAGCAGCCAAGTGGGCCTGGGAGGGGCGGAGCAGTTCTTC
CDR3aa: CASSQVGLGGAEQFF

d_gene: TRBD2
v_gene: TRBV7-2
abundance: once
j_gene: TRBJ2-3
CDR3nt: TGTGCCAGCGGGGCTAGCGGTAGCACAGATACGCAGTATTTT
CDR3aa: CASGASGSTDTQYF

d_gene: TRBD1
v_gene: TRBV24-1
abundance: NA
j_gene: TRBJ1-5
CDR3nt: TGTGCCCCAACGGGACAGGGGCCGGCTTTCGGTAGCAATCAGCCCCAGCATTTT
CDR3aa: CAPTGQGPAFGSNQPQHF

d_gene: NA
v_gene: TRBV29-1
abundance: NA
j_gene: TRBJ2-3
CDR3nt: TGCATCGGGCGGGCCCCCACAGATACGCAGTATTTT
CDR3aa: CIGRAPTDTQYF

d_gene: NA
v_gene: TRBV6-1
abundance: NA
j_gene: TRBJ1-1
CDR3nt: TGTGCCAGCAGTGACAGGTACACTGAAGCTTTCTTT
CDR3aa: CASSDRYTEAFF

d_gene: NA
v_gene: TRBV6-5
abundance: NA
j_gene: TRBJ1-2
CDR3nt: TGTGCCAGCAGGGAGAACACCAACTATGGCTACACCTTC
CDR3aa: CASRENTNYGYTF

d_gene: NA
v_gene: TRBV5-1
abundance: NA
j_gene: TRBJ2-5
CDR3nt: TGCGCCAGCAGCCCAGGGTTGGGGGAGACCCAGTACTTC
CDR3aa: CASSPGLGETQYF